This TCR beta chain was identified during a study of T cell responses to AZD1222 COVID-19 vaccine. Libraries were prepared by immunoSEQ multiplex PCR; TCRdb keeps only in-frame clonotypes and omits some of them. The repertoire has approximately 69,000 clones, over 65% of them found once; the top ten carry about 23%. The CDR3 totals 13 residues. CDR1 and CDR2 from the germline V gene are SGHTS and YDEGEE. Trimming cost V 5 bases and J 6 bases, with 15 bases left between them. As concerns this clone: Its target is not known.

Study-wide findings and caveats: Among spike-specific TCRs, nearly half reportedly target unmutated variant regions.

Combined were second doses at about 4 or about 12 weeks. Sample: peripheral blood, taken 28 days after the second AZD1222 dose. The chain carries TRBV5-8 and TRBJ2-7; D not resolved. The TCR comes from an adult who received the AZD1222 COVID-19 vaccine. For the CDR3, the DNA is TGTGCCAGCAGTCTCGGACGGGCGATCGAGCAGTACTTC. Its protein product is CASSLGRAIEQYF.